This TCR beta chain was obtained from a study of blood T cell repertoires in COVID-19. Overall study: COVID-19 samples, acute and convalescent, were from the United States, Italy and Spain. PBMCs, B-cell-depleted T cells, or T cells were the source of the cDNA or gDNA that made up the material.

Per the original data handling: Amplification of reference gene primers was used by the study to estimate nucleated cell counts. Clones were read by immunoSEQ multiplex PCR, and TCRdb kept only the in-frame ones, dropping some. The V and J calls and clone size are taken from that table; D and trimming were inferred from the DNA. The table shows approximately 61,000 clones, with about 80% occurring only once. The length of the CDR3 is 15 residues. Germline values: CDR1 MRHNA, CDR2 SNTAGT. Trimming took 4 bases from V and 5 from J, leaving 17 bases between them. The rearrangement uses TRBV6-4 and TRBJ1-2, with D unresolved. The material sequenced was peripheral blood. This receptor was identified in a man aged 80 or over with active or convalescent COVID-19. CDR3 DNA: TGTGCCAGCAGTGGCAACAGTCGGGGAACTTATGGCTACACCTTC. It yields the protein CASSGNSRGTYGYTF.